This is a list of T cell receptor beta chains from one sample in a study of OX40 agonist ivuxolimab in advanced cancers. Only in-frame clones appear in the TCRdb table, and some are missing; sequencing was by immunoSEQ multiplex PCR. The profile covers about 70,000 clones, with 80% to 95% appearing a single time and less than 10% taken by the ten largest. The sequences come from CD4+ or CD8+ T cells sorted from blood, collected in a trial of the OX40 agonist ivuxolimab. All receptors derive from an adult with an advanced solid tumor such as melanoma, head and neck, liver or kidney cancer. CDR3s include the opening cysteine and the closing phenylalanine or tryptophan. The D gene is left open where the match is weak. Size is omitted from some rows. Given values are once, few, many or a class for expanded clones.

V	D	J	size	CDR3	DNA
TRBV13	TRBD2	TRBJ2-7	once	CASSSGLASYEQYF	TGTGCCAGCAGCTCGGGACTAGCCTCCTACGAGCAGTACTTC
TRBV10-1	.	TRBJ1-1	few	CASSELENTEAFF	TGCGCCAGCAGTGAGTTGGAGAACACTGAAGCTTTCTTT
TRBV2	.	TRBJ1-2	once	CASSGVEGRNYGYTF	TGTGCCAGCAGTGGGGTGGAGGGGAGAAACTATGGCTACACCTTC
TRBV9	TRBD1	TRBJ2-7	.	CASSGTGGSYEQYF	TGTGCCAGCAGCGGGACAGGGGGCTCCTACGAGCAGTACTTC
TRBV29-1	.	TRBJ2-6	.	CSVETYSGANVLTF	TGCAGCGTTGAAACCTACTCTGGGGCCAACGTCCTGACTTTC
TRBV9	TRBD2	TRBJ2-3	.	CASSVGNSGGTDTQYF	TGTGCCAGCAGCGTAGGTAATAGCGGGGGCACAGATACGCAGTATTTT
TRBV11-2	.	TRBJ1-6	.	CASSFGGPDSPLHF	TGTGCCAGCAGCTTCGGGGGTCCGGATTCACCCCTCCACTTT
TRBV19	.	TRBJ2-7	.	CASSSSYEQYF	TGTGCCAGTAGTTCTTCCTACGAGCAGTACTTC
TRBV5-1	TRBD2	TRBJ2-1	.	CASSSSGGVYNEQFF	TGCGCCAGCAGCTCTAGCGGGGGCGTATACAATGAGCAGTTCTTC
TRBV30	TRBD2	TRBJ2-1	.	CAWSGLAGPHNEQFF	TGTGCCTGGAGTGGCCTAGCGGGGCCCCACAATGAGCAGTTCTTC
TRBV27	.	TRBJ2-5	.	CASSPGGPGQETQYF	TGTGCCAGCAGCCCGGGTGGGCCGGGGCAAGAGACCCAGTACTTC
TRBV4-1	.	TRBJ2-3	.	CASSLAASTDTQYF	TGCGCCAGCAGCCTGGCAGCGAGCACAGATACGCAGTATTTT
TRBV19	.	TRBJ1-2	.	CASSIWGEKDYGYTF	TGTGCCAGTAGTATTTGGGGGGAGAAGGACTATGGCTACACCTTC
TRBV4-1	TRBD1	TRBJ1-5	.	CASSSHRGQVNQPQHF	TGCGCCAGCAGCTCTCATAGGGGACAGGTTAATCAGCCCCAGCATTTT
TRBV10-3	.	TRBJ2-7	few	CAISESLAGQYEQYF	TGTGCCATCAGTGAGTCCTTAGCGGGACAGTACGAGCAGTACTTC
TRBV11-2	.	TRBJ2-7	.	CASSLGDEQYF	TGTGCCAGCAGCTTAGGCGACGAGCAGTACTTC
TRBV27	TRBD1	TRBJ2-3	.	CASSPGTGETDTQYF	TGTGCCAGCAGTCCCGGGACAGGGGAAACAGATACGCAGTATTTT
TRBV5-4	.	TRBJ2-5	.	CASSGPSRETQYF	TGTGCCAGCAGCGGACCGTCGAGAGAGACCCAGTACTTC
TRBV29-1	.	TRBJ2-7	.	CSVMGGRYEQYF	TGCAGCGTGATGGGGGGGCGGTACGAGCAGTACTTC
TRBV9	.	TRBJ2-3	.	CASSVDSDTQYF	TGTGCCAGCAGCGTAGACTCCGATACGCAGTATTTT
TRBV11-2	.	TRBJ2-7	.	CASSLELSSSYEQYF	TGTGCCAGCAGCTTAGAGCTATCGAGCTCCTACGAGCAGTACTTC